Listed below are T cell receptor beta chains from one sample, sequenced in a study of T cells in Graves' hyperthyroidism and ophthalmopathy. TCRdb recomputed calls from the multiplex PCR reads with MiXCR, one row per CDR3 protein. The data contain about 210,000 distinct CDR3 sequences, roughly 15% of them singletons. Source material: blood. Every receptor here comes from a man between 50 and 59 years old with Graves' hyperthyroidism. The CDR3 runs from the conserved cysteine through the conserved F or W. Fields, in order: D gene, J gene, clone size, V gene, CDR3 protein, CDR3 DNA. D genes are given only for firm matches. Clone size is shown for a subset of rows, as once, few, many or a class of expanded clone.

- TRBJ2-1 - TRBV2 CASSGTVSSYNEQFF TGTGCCAGCAGCGGGACGGTTAGCTCCTACAATGAGCAGTTCTTC
- TRBJ2-5 many TRBV11-2 CASSFTQETQYF TGTGCCAGCAGCTTCACCCAAGAGACCCAGTACTTC
TRBD2 TRBJ2-7 many TRBV18 CASSRGAGLYEQYF TGTGCCAGCTCACGGGGAGCGGGGCTATACGAGCAGTACTTC
- TRBJ2-2 many TRBV30 CAWTQGVMPNTGELFF TGTGCCTGGACACAGGGAGTTATGCCGAACACCGGGGAGCTGTTTTTT
- TRBJ2-7 few TRBV20-1 CSATQGEQYF TGCAGTGCCACCCAGGGGGAGCAGTACTTC
TRBD2 TRBJ2-1 many TRBV20-1 CSAGRTSVIPDEQFF TGCAGTGCTGGTCGGACTAGCGTCATCCCAGATGAGCAGTTCTTC
TRBD1 TRBJ2-7 many TRBV3-1 CASSPTGTGTPYEQYF TGTGCCAGCAGCCCTACCGGGACAGGGACCCCCTACGAGCAGTACTTC
- TRBJ1-2 - TRBV4-2 CAGSQESNYGYTF TGTGCCGGCAGCCAAGAGTCAAACTATGGCTACACCTTC
- TRBJ2-5 few TRBV9 CASSVVSQETQYF TGTGCCAGCAGCGTGGTGAGCCAAGAGACCCAGTACTTC
TRBD2 TRBJ2-3 many TRBV7-3 CASSLKLAASTDTQYF TGTGCCAGCAGCTTAAAACTAGCGGCGAGCACAGATACGCAGTATTTT
TRBD1 TRBJ1-2 few TRBV2 CASDRQGQMTPYGYTF TGTGCCAGCGACAGACAGGGACAGATGACTCCCTATGGCTACACCTTC
TRBD2 TRBJ2-7 many TRBV27 CASSWVAGTYEQYF TGTGCCAGCAGTTGGGTAGCGGGGACCTACGAGCAGTACTTC
- TRBJ2-5 - TRBV7-3 CASSSRLGETQYF TGTGCCAGCAGCTCAAGGCTGGGGGAGACCCAGTACTTC
- TRBJ2-2 - TRBV6-2/TRBV6-3 CASSYGALGGLGPGELFF TGTGCCAGCAGTTACGGCGCCTTGGGCGGCCTCGGGCCCGGGGAGCTGTTTTTT
- TRBJ1-6 - TRBV6-2/TRBV6-3 CASRATTANSPLHF TGTGCCAGCAGGGCGACTACCGCTAATTCACCCCTCCACTTT
- TRBJ2-5 - TRBV12-3/TRBV12-4 CASSLTGGVQETQYF TGTGCCAGCAGTTTAACAGGAGGGGTCCAAGAGACCCAGTACTTC
- TRBJ2-7 many TRBV29-1 CSANKGGGGDEQYF TGCAGCGCCAATAAAGGAGGGGGTGGAGATGAGCAGTACTTC
TRBD1 TRBJ2-1 - TRBV19 CASSKGQGIHEQFF TGTGCCAGTAGTAAGGGACAGGGGATCCATGAGCAGTTCTTC
- TRBJ1-4 many TRBV28 CATAWTATNEKLFF TGTGCCACCGCATGGACAGCCACTAATGAAAAACTGTTTTTT
TRBD2 TRBJ2-5 few TRBV27 CASKGISGLETQYF TGTGCCAGCAAGGGTATTAGCGGGTTGGAGACCCAGTACTTC
TRBD2 TRBJ2-7 once TRBV7-9 CASSQVGGRAGEQYF TGTGCCAGCAGCCAAGTAGGCGGGAGGGCCGGGGAGCAGTACTTC
- TRBJ2-5 many TRBV30 CAWRGPGRETQYF TGTGCCTGGAGAGGTCCGGGGAGAGAGACCCAGTACTTC
- TRBJ2-1 many TRBV11-3 CASTFSLVSEQFF TGTGCCAGCACCTTCAGCCTAGTCAGTGAGCAGTTCTTC
TRBD2 TRBJ2-1 many TRBV11-2 CASSLVPSGRGEQFF TGTGCCAGCAGCTTAGTTCCTAGCGGGAGGGGGGAGCAGTTCTTC
- TRBJ1-4 - TRBV9 CASSPSGPGTNEKLFF TGTGCCAGCAGCCCGAGTGGGCCAGGGACTAATGAAAAACTGTTTTTT
TRBD2 TRBJ2-1 many TRBV11-2 CASSLLGREYNEQFF TGTGCCAGCAGCTTACTCGGGAGGGAGTACAATGAGCAGTTCTTC
TRBD1 TRBJ1-2 - TRBV29-1 CSVGQGVGGYTF TGCAGCGTTGGACAGGGGGTTGGCGGCTACACCTTC
- TRBJ2-4 many TRBV6-2/TRBV6-3 CASSTRYIQYF TGTGCCAGCAGTACCCGTTACATTCAGTACTTC
- TRBJ2-1 few TRBV27 CASSLKGNEQFF TGTGCCAGCAGTTTAAAAGGCAATGAGCAGTTCTTC
TRBD2 TRBJ2-3 - TRBV9 CASSLLPASGTQYF TGTGCCAGCAGCCTCCTCCCGGCTAGCGGTACGCAGTATTTT
TRBD1 TRBJ1-2 - TRBV4-2 CASSQSGTGGDYGYTF TGTGCCAGCAGCCAATCGGGGACAGGGGGGGACTATGGCTACACCTTC
- TRBJ2-1 many TRBV7-3 CASSLTGGTTYNEQFF TGTGCCAGCAGCTTAACTGGCGGAACTACCTACAATGAGCAGTTCTTC
- TRBJ2-7 many TRBV20-1 CSARDRTASRPYEQYF TGCAGTGCTAGAGATAGAACAGCCTCTCGGCCCTACGAGCAGTACTTC
TRBD2 TRBJ2-3 - TRBV3-1 CASGRSAGGGGDTQYF TGTGCCAGCGGCCGCTCAGCGGGAGGCGGAGGAGATACGCAGTATTTT
- TRBJ2-3 many TRBV5-5 CASRPRPGDTQYF TGTGCCAGCAGACCTCGGCCGGGAGATACGCAGTATTTT
- TRBJ2-2 - TRBV7-8 CASSFRPALTGELFF TGTGCCAGCAGCTTCCGGCCCGCCCTCACCGGGGAGCTGTTTTTT
- TRBJ2-3 - TRBV20-1 CSAAGDTQYF TGCAGTGCTGCCGGAGATACGCAGTATTTT